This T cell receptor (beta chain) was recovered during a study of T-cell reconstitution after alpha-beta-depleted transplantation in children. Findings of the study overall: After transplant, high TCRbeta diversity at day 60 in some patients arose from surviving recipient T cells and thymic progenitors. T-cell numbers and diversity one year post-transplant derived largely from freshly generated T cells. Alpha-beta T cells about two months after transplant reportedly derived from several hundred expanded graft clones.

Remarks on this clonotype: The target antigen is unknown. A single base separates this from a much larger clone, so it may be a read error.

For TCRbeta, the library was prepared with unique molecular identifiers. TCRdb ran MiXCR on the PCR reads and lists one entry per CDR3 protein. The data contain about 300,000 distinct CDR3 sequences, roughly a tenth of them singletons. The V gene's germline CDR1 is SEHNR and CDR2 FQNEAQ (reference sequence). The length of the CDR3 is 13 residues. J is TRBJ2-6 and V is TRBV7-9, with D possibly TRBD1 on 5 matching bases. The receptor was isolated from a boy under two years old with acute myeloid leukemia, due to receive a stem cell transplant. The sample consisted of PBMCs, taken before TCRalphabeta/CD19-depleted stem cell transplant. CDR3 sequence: CAVYPPGADVLTF. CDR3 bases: TGTGCCGTATATCCCCCTGGGGCCGACGTCCTGACTTTC.